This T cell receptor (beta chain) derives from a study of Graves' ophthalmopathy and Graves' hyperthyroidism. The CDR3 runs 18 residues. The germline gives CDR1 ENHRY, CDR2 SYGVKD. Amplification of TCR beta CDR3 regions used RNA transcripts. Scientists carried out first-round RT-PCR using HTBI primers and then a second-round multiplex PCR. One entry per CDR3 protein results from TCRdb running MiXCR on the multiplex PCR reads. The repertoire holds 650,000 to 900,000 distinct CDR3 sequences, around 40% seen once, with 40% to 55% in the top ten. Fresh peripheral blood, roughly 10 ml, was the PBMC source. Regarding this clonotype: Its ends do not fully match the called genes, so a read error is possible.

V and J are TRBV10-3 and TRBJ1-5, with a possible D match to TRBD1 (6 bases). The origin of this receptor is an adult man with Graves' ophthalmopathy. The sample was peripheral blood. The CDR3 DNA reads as TGTGCCAGCAGTTCCTATAATCCGGGACAAGGGCCCAATCAGCCCCAGCATTTT. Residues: CASSSYNPGQGPNQPQHF.